Each of the 29 T cell receptor beta chains below was sequenced from the same sample in a study of technical replicates of blood from several donors. Clones were sequenced by immunoSEQ multiplex PCR, and TCRdb holds only the in-frame ones, with some missing. The top ten clones hold approximately 5% of a sample with approximately 64,000 clones, roughly 86% of them seen once. Sample: PBMCs. These receptor sequences come from a human donor in good health. Some clones in this sample may be carry-over from other donors' samples.

A single count supports this clone. The chain couples TRBV29-1 to TRBJ2-3; no firm D call. Trimming removed 7 bases from V and 2 bases from J, with 13 bases in between. CDR1 is SQVTM and CDR2 is ANQGSEA in the germline V gene. The CDR3 loop spans 13 amino acids. The CDR3 region is CSAIDSFTDTQYF. The CDR3 nucleotides read TGCAGCGCCATAGACTCGTTCACAGATACGCAGTATTTT.

The rearrangement links TRBV7-8 to TRBJ1-4; a weak D match, TRBD1 (6 bases). Trimming cost V 5 bases and J 0 bases, with 13 bases left between them. The germline V gene encodes CDR1 SGHVS and CDR2 FQNEAQ. The CDR3 has 16 residues. This CDR3 reads CASSAWTAATNEKLFF. The CDR3 DNA reads TGTGCCAGCAGCGCCTGGACAGCCGCAACTAATGAAAAACTGTTTTTT.

The chain has TRBV11-2 and TRBJ2-1; D might be TRBD2 (6 bases). CDR3 length: 16 amino acids. In germline, CDR1 is SGHAT, CDR2 FQNNGV. The ends were cut back, 3 bases at V and 4 bases at J, with 16 bases in the middle. The CDR3 DNA is TGTGCCAGCAGCTTGGGCCCCGGGACTGGTTACAATGAGCAGTTCTTC. Its translation: CASSLGPGTGYNEQFF.

The gene calls are TRBV2 and TRBJ1-4; D may be TRBD1 (5 bases). V lost 7 bases and J 8 bases, leaving 11 bases between the germline ends. Germline CDR1 SNHLY, CDR2 FYNNEI. This CDR3 is 12 amino acids long. The CDR3 here is CASTPGSEKLFF. CDR3 nucleotides: TGTGCCAGCACCCCAGGGTCAGAAAAACTGTTTTTT.

J is TRBJ2-7 and V is TRBV7-2, with D tentatively TRBD1 (5 bases). Looked up from germline, CDR1 is SGHTA and CDR2 is FQGNSA. CDR3 length: 14 residues. With 0 bases removed from V and 2 bases from J, the gap between germline ends came to 8 bases. In DNA, the CDR3 is TGTGCCAGCAGCTTAGCGGCAGGGCCCTACGAGCAGTACTTC. Encoded protein: CASSLAAGPYEQYF.

This clone was seen a handful of times. The chain has TRBV29-1 and TRBJ2-2; TRBD1 agrees at 8 bases. Looked up from germline, CDR1 is SQVTM and CDR2 is ANQGSEA. V dropped 3 bases and J dropped 3; count of bases not matched to a gene: 3. CDR3 length equals 14 residues. CDR3 residues: CSVDNRGDTGELFF. The CDR3 coding sequence is TGCAGCGTTGACAACAGGGGGGACACCGGGGAGCTGTTTTTT.

The rearrangement links TRBV7-9 to TRBJ2-5; a weak D match, TRBD2 (5 bases). V was shortened by 5 bases and J by 2 bases, with 12 bases between the two germline ends. The length of the CDR3 is 14 residues. The germline CDR1 and CDR2 sequences are SEHNR and FQNEAQ (reference sequence). CDR3 bases: TGTGCCAGCAGCCTAAGCGGTCCTCAAGAGACCCAGTACTTC. Amino acids: CASSLSGPQETQYF.

The chain carries TRBV16 and TRBJ1-5; a possible D gene is TRBD1 (5 bases). The germline V and J ends were trimmed by 4 bases and 3 bases, with 13 bases remaining between them. In germline, CDR1 is KGHSY, CDR2 FQNENV. The CDR3 has 15 amino acids. The CDR3 sequence: CASSPGLGYNQPQHF. The DNA of the CDR3 is TGTGCCAGCAGCCCAGGGCTGGGCTACAATCAGCCCCAGCATTTT.

The chain joins TRBV14 to TRBJ2-7; D is unresolved. V was trimmed by 3 bases and J by 1 base, leaving 4 bases between them. CDR1 SGHDN and CDR2 FVKESK come from the germline V gene. The CDR3 covers 12 residues. The CDR3 nucleotides read TGTGCCAGCAGCCACGTATCCTACGAGCAGTACTTC. Translating it yields CASSHVSYEQYF.

V gene TRBV2 combines with J gene TRBJ2-7, with D perhaps TRBD2 (6 bases). This CDR3 is 13 amino acids long. Germline V gene data show CDR1 as SNHLY and CDR2 as FYNNEI. V was pared by 7 bases and J by 7 bases, with 17 bases between. The CDR3 DNA reads as TGTGCCAGCATCGGGACTTACCTGGGGGAGCAGTACTTC. It is translated as CASIGTYLGEQYF.

This clone showed up just a few times. V is TRBV29-1 and J is TRBJ2-2; possible D gene TRBD1, 6 bases. V lost 3 bases, J lost 4 bases, and 9 bases lay in between. This CDR3 is built from 13 residues. The germline V gene has CDR1 SQVTM and CDR2 ANQGSEA. The CDR3 protein is CSVDRGGTGELFF. The CDR3 region has the DNA TGCAGCGTTGACAGGGGCGGCACCGGGGAGCTGTTTTTT.

V and J are TRBV2 and TRBJ1-1; 10 bases map to TRBD1. Trimming at V came to 6 bases and at J to 4 bases, leaving 2 bases not matched to a gene. The germline V gene has CDR1 SNHLY and CDR2 FYNNEI. This CDR3 contains 13 residues. The chain's CDR3 is CASRGQGRTEAFF. CDR3 nucleotides: TGTGCCAGCAGGGGACAGGGGCGCACTGAAGCTTTCTTT.

Of note for this clone: Within the sample, other DNA sequences also encode this same CDR3. This chain uses TRBV11-2 with TRBJ1-1; 7 nucleotides align to TRBD1. V shed 6 bases and J 1 base; nucleotides not matched to a gene: 2. Germline CDR1 is SGHAT and CDR2 is FQNNGV. This CDR3 comprises 13 residues. The CDR3, as DNA: TGTGCCAGCAGTCGGGACAGGAACACTGAAGCTTTCTTT. Protein sequence: CASSRDRNTEAFF. Looking up the rest from reference TRBV11-2 and TRBJ1-1 gives the full variable domain: EAGVAQSPRYKIIEKRQSVAFWCNPISGHATLYWYQQILGQGPKLLIQFQNNGVVDDSQLPKDRFSAERLKGVDSTLKIQPAKLEDSAVYLCASSRDRNTEAFFGQGTRLTVV.

This sequence joins TRBV4-2 and TRBJ1-6, with D uncertain. Trimming took off 0 bases at V and 8 bases at J, with 8 bases between the two ends. CDR1 and CDR2 from the germline V gene are LGHNA and YNFKEQ. The length of the CDR3 is 14 residues. CDR3 sequence: CASSQEFSDSPLHF. In DNA form, the CDR3 reads TGTGCCAGCAGCCAAGAATTTTCAGATTCACCCCTCCACTTT.

The chain carries TRBV19 and TRBJ2-1; 8 bases map to TRBD2. The CDR3 sequence is 15 residues long. After removal of 5 bases from V and 0 bases from J, the junction contained 3 bases not matched to a gene. CDR1 and CDR2 from the germline V gene are LNHDA and SQIVND (reference sequence). The CDR3 DNA reads TGTGCCAGTAGTCGCGGGAGGAGCTCCTACAATGAGCAGTTCTTC. This codes for CASSRGRSSYNEQFF.

This clone was picked up a small number of times. The chain couples TRBV15 to TRBJ1-5; 12 nucleotides align to TRBD1. This CDR3 is 18 amino acids long. The junction had 8 bases not matched to a gene; V was cut back by 5 bases and J by 0 bases. Germline V gene lookup returns CDR1 LNHNV and CDR2 YYDKDF (reference sequence). The CDR3 DNA sequence: TGTGCCACCAGCGGCCGGGACAGGGGGCTCTATAGCAATCAGCCCCAGCATTTT. This gives the protein CATSGRDRGLYSNQPQHF.

This clone was detected a few times. The V and J genes are TRBV30 and TRBJ1-5; 7 bases match TRBD1. The CDR3 loop spans 15 amino acids. The V and J ends lost 4 bases and 0 bases, in that order; junction bases with no gene match: 6. Germline CDR1 reads GTSNPN; CDR2 reads SVGIG (reference sequence). CDR3 sequence (DNA): TGTGCCTGGAACCCAGGGGGTTATAGCAATCAGCCCCAGCATTTT. Residues: CAWNPGGYSNQPQHF.

The V and J genes are TRBV5-1 and TRBJ2-7; 10 bases fit TRBD2. From germline, CDR1 is SGHRS and CDR2 YFSETQ. Losses at the gene ends were 0 bases for V and 6 bases for J; bases not matched to a gene: 6. The CDR3 length is 15 residues. CDR3 nucleotide sequence: TGCGCCAGCAGCTTGGGGCTAGCGGGGGCGAGCGAGCAGTACTTC. It is translated as CASSLGLAGASEQYF.

The chain links TRBV6-5 to TRBJ1-2, with TRBD1 identical over 9 bases. The CDR3 sequence is 16 residues long. V dropped 2 bases and J dropped 8; count of bases not matched to a gene: 12. From germline, CDR1 is MNHEY and CDR2 SVGAGI. The CDR3 is CASSYNRGLSFYGYTF. In DNA, the CDR3 is TGTGCCAGCAGTTACAACAGGGGGCTTTCCTTTTACGGCTACACCTTC.

The rearrangement uses TRBV7-8 and TRBJ1-2, with a weak D call TRBD1 (5 bases). V shed 5 bases and J shed 6 bases, with 16 bases lying between them. The CDR3 sequence is 14 residues long. In germline, CDR1 is SGHVS, CDR2 FQNEAQ. The DNA of the CDR3 is TGTGCCAGCAGCCAACGGGGGTTAGGCGATGGCTACACCTTC. This encodes CASSQRGLGDGYTF. The full variable domain, rest sourced from reference TRBV7-8 and TRBJ1-2, is GAGVSQSPRYKVAKRGQDVALRCDPISGHVSLFWYQQALGQGPEFLTYFQNEAQLDKSGLPSDRFFAERPEGSVSTLKIQRTQQEDSAVYLCASSQRGLGDGYTFGSGTRLTVV.

J is TRBJ2-7 and V is TRBV29-1, with 8 bases fitting TRBD2. The CDR3 has 13 amino acids. The germline CDR1 and CDR2 sequences are SQVTM and ANQGSEA. J was trimmed by 4 bases and V by 4 bases; bases with no gene match: 6. The CDR3 loop reads CSVGVTSGYEQYF. The CDR3 DNA reads as TGCAGCGTTGGGGTTACTAGCGGTTACGAGCAGTACTTC.

This clone was seen only once. The chain combines TRBV30 with TRBJ2-7; TRBD2 matches at 9 bases. V was pared by 1 base and J by 2 bases, with 0 bases of the junction left unmatched. This CDR3 contains 13 residues. Germline loops: CDR1 GTSNPN, CDR2 SVGIG (reference sequence). The CDR3 loop is CAWSGGRAYEQYF. The CDR3 bases are TGTGCCTGGAGTGGCGGGAGGGCCTACGAGCAGTACTTC.

The CDR3 loop reads CASRIPGNYGYTF. The CDR3 coding sequence is TGTGCCAGCAGGATCCCAGGGAACTATGGCTACACCTTC. This chain joins TRBV6-5 and TRBJ1-2; TRBD1 might be the D (5 bases). This CDR3 is 13 amino acids long. V shed 6 bases and J shed 2 bases, with 10 bases lying between them. Germline lookup yields CDR1 MNHEY and CDR2 SVGAGI.

J is TRBJ1-4 and V is TRBV15; TRBD1 might be the D (5 bases). The germline V gene encodes CDR1 LNHNV and CDR2 YYDKDF (reference sequence). CDR3 length equals 15 residues. V dropped 0 bases and J dropped 5 bases, with 10 bases sitting between them. The DNA for the CDR3 is TGTGCCACCAGCAGAGAGGACACGTCGAATGAAAAACTGTTTTTT. Residues: CATSREDTSNEKLFF. Looking up the rest from reference TRBV15 and TRBJ1-4 gives the full variable domain: DAMVIQNPRYQVTQFGKPVTLSCSQTLNHNVMYWYQQKSSQAPKLLFHYYDKDFNNEADTPDNFQSRRPNTSFCFLDIRSPGLGDTAMYLCATSREDTSNEKLFFGSGTQLSVL.

The rearrangement uses TRBV19 and TRBJ2-5; possibly TRBD2 for D (5 bases). The CDR3 is 14 amino acids. V was trimmed by 5 bases and J by 5 bases, leaving 15 bases between them. The germline CDR1 and CDR2 sequences are LNHDA and SQIVND (reference sequence). CDR3 loop: CASSPRPSGETQYF. CDR3 coding DNA: TGTGCCAGTAGTCCCCGTCCCTCGGGGGAGACCCAGTACTTC.

Regarding this clone: Other DNA variants within this sample encode the same CDR3. This rearrangement joins TRBV9 to TRBJ1-1; D call uncertain. This CDR3 is 13 amino acids long. Between the trimmed V and J ends, which lost 0 bases and 0 bases, there was a span of 3 bases. CDR1 SGDLS and CDR2 YYNGEE come from the germline V gene. The CDR3 is CASSVAMNTEAFF. The CDR3 DNA follows: TGTGCCAGCAGCGTAGCCATGAACACTGAAGCTTTCTTT.

The chain joins TRBV19 to TRBJ2-3; 11 nucleotides match TRBD2. Trimming removed 5 bases from V and 2 bases from J; junction bases left unmatched: 6. Germline values: CDR1 LNHDA, CDR2 SQIVND (reference sequence). The length of the CDR3 is 16 residues. The CDR3 coding sequence is TGTGCCAGTAGTTCCCTGACTAGCGGGGCCACAGATACGCAGTATTTT. This gives the protein CASSSLTSGATDTQYF.

The chain joins TRBV29-1 to TRBJ1-1; tentative D call: TRBD1 (6 bases). Germline V lookup: CDR1 SQVTM, CDR2 ANQGSEA. V was cut by 1 base and J by 4 bases, with 16 bases left in between. The CDR3 contains 15 residues. The CDR3 here is CSVEAPQGKGTEAFF. CDR3 DNA: TGCAGCGTTGAAGCCCCACAGGGAAAAGGCACTGAAGCTTTCTTT.

V and J are TRBV9 and TRBJ2-7; 9 bases fit TRBD1. The germline V gene has CDR1 SGDLS and CDR2 YYNGEE. The CDR3 spans 14 residues. Unmatched junction bases numbered 4, after V lost 4 bases and J lost 2 bases. CDR3 protein: CASSPGQGTYEQYF. CDR3 nucleotide sequence: TGTGCCAGCAGCCCCGGACAGGGGACCTACGAGCAGTACTTC.